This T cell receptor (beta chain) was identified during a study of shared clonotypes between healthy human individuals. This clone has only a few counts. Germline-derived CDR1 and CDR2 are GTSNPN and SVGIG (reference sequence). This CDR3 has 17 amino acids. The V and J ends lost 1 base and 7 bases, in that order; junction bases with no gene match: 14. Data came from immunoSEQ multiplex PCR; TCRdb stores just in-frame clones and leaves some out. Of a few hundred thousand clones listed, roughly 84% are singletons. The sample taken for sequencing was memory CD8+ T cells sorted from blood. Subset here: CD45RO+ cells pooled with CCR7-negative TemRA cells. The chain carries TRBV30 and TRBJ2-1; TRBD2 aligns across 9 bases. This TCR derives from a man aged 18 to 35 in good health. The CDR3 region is CAWSGEAGGVWGNEQFF. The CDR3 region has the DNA TGTGCCTGGAGTGGAGAAGCGGGAGGAGTATGGGGGAATGAGCAGTTCTTC.